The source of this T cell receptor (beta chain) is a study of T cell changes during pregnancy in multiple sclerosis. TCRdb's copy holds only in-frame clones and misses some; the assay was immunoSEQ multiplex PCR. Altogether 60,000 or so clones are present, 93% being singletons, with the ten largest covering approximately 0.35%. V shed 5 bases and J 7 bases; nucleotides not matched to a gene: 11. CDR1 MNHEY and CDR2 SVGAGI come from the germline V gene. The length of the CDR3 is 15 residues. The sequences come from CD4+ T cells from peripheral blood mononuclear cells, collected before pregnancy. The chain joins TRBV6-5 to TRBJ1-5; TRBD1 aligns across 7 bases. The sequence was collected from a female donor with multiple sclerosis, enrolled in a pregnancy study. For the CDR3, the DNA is TGTGCCAGCAGTCGACGACAGGGTACGGGACAGCCCCAGCATTTT. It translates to CASSRRQGTGQPQHF.